The rows below give T cell receptor beta chains drawn from one sample of a study of graft-versus-host responses after intestinal transplantation. Repertoires were generated with immunoSEQ multiplex PCR, while TCRdb's copy carries only in-frame clones and drops some. The sample records tens of thousands of clones, approximately 96% being singletons. The sample here was PBMCs, taken 16 days after intestinal transplant. The source is a human patient who received an intestinal transplant, so some T cells may come from the graft donor. The CDR3 runs from the conserved cysteine through the conserved F or W. Each record gives: CDR3 DNA, CDR3 protein, V gene, D gene, J gene, clone size. A D gene is named only where the DNA matches it firmly. The listing skips clone size in some rows; elsewhere it reads once, few, many or a size class.

CDR3nt: TGTGCCTGGAAGTTCGATGGCTACACCTTC; CDR3aa: CAWKFDGYTF; v_gene: TRBV30; d_gene: .; j_gene: TRBJ1-2; abundance: .
CDR3nt: TGTGCCAGCAGCGATGGGGCGGGGGCAGATACGCAGTATTTT; CDR3aa: CASSDGAGADTQYF; v_gene: TRBV9; d_gene: TRBD2; j_gene: TRBJ2-3; abundance: .
CDR3nt: TGTGCCAGCAGCCGGACAGGCACGTCCACTGAAGCTTTCTTT; CDR3aa: CASSRTGTSTEAFF; v_gene: TRBV11-2; d_gene: TRBD1; j_gene: TRBJ1-1; abundance: .
CDR3nt: TGCGCCAGCAGCTTTGAAGGACTAGCGGGAGTAGATACGCAGTATTTT; CDR3aa: CASSFEGLAGVDTQYF; v_gene: TRBV5-1; d_gene: TRBD2; j_gene: TRBJ2-3; abundance: .
CDR3nt: TGTGCCAGCAGTCCGGGCGGGAGGGCCCGCGAGCAGTACTTC; CDR3aa: CASSPGGRAREQYF; v_gene: TRBV6-5; d_gene: TRBD2; j_gene: TRBJ2-7; abundance: .
CDR3nt: TGTGCCAGTAGTACGGGAGCTGGCTACACCTTC; CDR3aa: CASSTGAGYTF; v_gene: TRBV19; d_gene: .; j_gene: TRBJ1-2; abundance: .
CDR3nt: TGCGCCAGCAGCTTGCGGGACAGGGGGCGTATATTCCACAATGAGCAGTTCTTC; CDR3aa: CASSLRDRGRIFHNEQFF; v_gene: TRBV5-1; d_gene: TRBD1; j_gene: TRBJ2-1; abundance: .
CDR3nt: TGTGCCAGCAGCTTGGAGGTCGGTAGGACACCAAACACCGGGGAGCTGTTTTTT; CDR3aa: CASSLEVGRTPNTGELFF; v_gene: TRBV5-4; d_gene: .; j_gene: TRBJ2-2; abundance: .
CDR3nt: TGTGCCAGCAGTGAAGTACTAGCGGGAGGGCCCCGGGATGAGCAGTTCTTC; CDR3aa: CASSEVLAGGPRDEQFF; v_gene: TRBV2; d_gene: TRBD2; j_gene: TRBJ2-1; abundance: .
CDR3nt: TGTGCCAGCAGCTTGGACCAGCTTTCCTACGAGCAGTACTTC; CDR3aa: CASSLDQLSYEQYF; v_gene: TRBV5-6; d_gene: .; j_gene: TRBJ2-7; abundance: .
CDR3nt: TGCGCCAGCAGCTTGTTCGGAGACGAGCAGTACTTC; CDR3aa: CASSLFGDEQYF; v_gene: TRBV5-1; d_gene: .; j_gene: TRBJ2-7; abundance: few
CDR3nt: TGTGCCAGCAGCTTATACTCCCGGGAGATTCGGGAAGAGACCCAGTACTTC; CDR3aa: CASSLYSREIREETQYF; v_gene: TRBV7-2; d_gene: .; j_gene: TRBJ2-5; abundance: .
CDR3nt: TGTGCCAGCAGTCCCGTAGCGGGATTCTCCGGATCGTGGGAGACCCAGTACTTC; CDR3aa: CASSPVAGFSGSWETQYF; v_gene: TRBV7-9; d_gene: TRBD2; j_gene: TRBJ2-5; abundance: .
CDR3nt: TGTGCCAGCAGTTACTCGATAGCGGGTGTATACAATGAGCAGTTCTTC; CDR3aa: CASSYSIAGVYNEQFF; v_gene: TRBV6-5; d_gene: TRBD2; j_gene: TRBJ2-1; abundance: .
CDR3nt: TGTGCCAGCAGCTTAATCGGGACAGGGAGCAACGAGCAGTACTTC; CDR3aa: CASSLIGTGSNEQYF; v_gene: TRBV7-3; d_gene: TRBD1; j_gene: TRBJ2-7; abundance: .
CDR3nt: TGTGCCATCAGTGAGCCAAGGACAGGGGTTGGCTACACCTTC; CDR3aa: CAISEPRTGVGYTF; v_gene: TRBV10-3; d_gene: TRBD1; j_gene: TRBJ1-2; abundance: .
CDR3nt: TGTGCCTCGGAGGGGGCCAATGAGCAGTTCTTC; CDR3aa: CASEGANEQFF; v_gene: TRBV6-5; d_gene: .; j_gene: TRBJ2-1; abundance: .